One and the same sample provided the 17 T cell receptor beta chains below, sequenced in a study of T cell repertoires in cytomegalovirus infection. TCRdb processed the reads anew with MiXCR; each CDR3 protein has one entry. The sample yields more than 40,000 distinct CDR3 sequences, about 21% seen once. Their recognized antigens are unknown. The material was CD8+ T cells from cultured PBMCs, obtained from culture after CMV antigen stimulation. The receptor set was obtained from a human donor in good health (CMV status not recorded). Some clones in this sample may be carry-over from other donors' samples.

This clonotype occurred a few times. The chain uses TRBV12-3 or TRBV12-4 and TRBJ2-3; D perhaps matches TRBD1 (6 bases). V lost 5 bases and J lost 2, with 11 bases in between. The CDR3 is 14 amino acids. The CDR3 nucleotides read TGTGCCAGCAGTCCCGACAGGCTCACAGATACGCAGTATTTT. Its translation is CASSPDRLTDTQYF.

V gene TRBV7-2 combines with J gene TRBJ2-1; 10 nucleotides line up with TRBD2. Trimming at V came to 3 bases and at J to 6 bases, leaving 2 bases not matched to a gene. From germline, CDR1 is SGHTA and CDR2 FQGNSA. CDR3 length equals 14 residues. The CDR3 DNA follows: TGTGCCAGCAGCTTTAGCGGGGGGCGCAATGAGCAGTTCTTC. As protein: CASSFSGGRNEQFF.

DNA for the CDR3: TGTGCCAGCAGAAAACACCGGGAGTCTCTAGATACGCAGTATTTT. This sequence encodes CASRKHRESLDTQYF. The rearrangement links TRBV27 to TRBJ2-3; D is perhaps TRBD2 (6 bases). Per germline, CDR1 MNHEY and CDR2 SMNVEV (reference sequence). The CDR3 runs to 15 residues. With 6 bases removed from V and 5 bases from J, the gap between germline ends came to 18 bases.

This clonotype was found a few times. The V gene is TRBV7-8, the J gene TRBJ2-2, with D unresolved. V was cut by 6 bases and J by 8 bases, with 10 bases left in between. The CDR3 covers 12 residues. Germline CDR1 reads SGHVS; CDR2 reads FQNEAQ. CDR3 sequence reads: CASRSTKGELFF. The CDR3 DNA reads as TGTGCCAGCAGATCCACTAAAGGGGAGCTGTTTTTT. Full variable domain (rest looked up from reference TRBV7-8 and TRBJ2-2): GAGVSQSPRYKVAKRGQDVALRCDPISGHVSLFWYQQALGQGPEFLTYFQNEAQLDKSGLPSDRFFAERPEGSVSTLKIQRTQQEDSAVYLCASRSTKGELFFGEGSRLTVL.

CDR3 DNA: TGTGCCAGCAGAGATAGCAATCAGCCCCAGCATTTT. This sequence encodes CASRDSNQPQHF. This chain connects TRBV7-2 to TRBJ1-5, with unresolved D. Looked up from germline, CDR1 is SGHTA and CDR2 is FQGNSA. Between the trimmed V and J ends, which lost 6 bases and 0 bases, there was a span of 3 bases. The CDR3 length is 12 residues. Variable domain in full (rest from reference TRBV7-2 and TRBJ1-5): GAGVSQSPSNKVTEKGKDVELRCDPISGHTALYWYRQSLGQGLEFLIYFQGNSAPDKSGLPSDRFSAERTGGSVSTLTIQRTQQEDSAVYLCASRDSNQPQHFGDGTRLSIL.

This clonotype has a handful of counts. V usage is TRBV7-9 and J usage is TRBJ2-5; D unresolved. Looked up from germline, CDR1 is SEHNR and CDR2 is FQNEAQ (reference sequence). Trimming removed 5 bases from V and 1 base from J, with 14 bases in between. The CDR3 length is 15 residues. The CDR3 sequence: CASSAPATAQETQYF. In DNA form, the CDR3 reads TGTGCCAGCAGCGCTCCTGCGACGGCCCAAGAGACCCAGTACTTC.

The chain combines TRBV7-2 with TRBJ2-1; a weak D match, TRBD2 (5 bases). The length of the CDR3 is 13 residues. CDR1 and CDR2 from the germline V gene are SGHTA and FQGNSA. With 4 bases removed from V and 3 bases from J, the gap between germline ends came to 7 bases. CDR3 DNA: TGTGCCAGCAGCTCCGGGAACTACAATGAGCAGTTCTTC. Its protein product is CASSSGNYNEQFF.

The chain combines TRBV7-9 with TRBJ1-4; D is unresolved. Between the trimmed V and J ends, which lost 5 bases and 5 bases, there was a span of 18 bases. Germline CDR1 is SEHNR and CDR2 is FQNEAQ (reference sequence). This CDR3 has 16 amino acids. In DNA, the CDR3 is TGTGCCAGCAGCCCTGGTTCCCGTAGTGGCAATGAAAAACTGTTTTTT. It specifies CASSPGSRSGNEKLFF. Using reference TRBV7-9 and TRBJ1-4 for the parts outside the CDR3, the full variable domain is DTGVSQNPRHKITKRGQNVTFRCDPISEHNRLYWYRQTLGQGPEFLTYFQNEAQLEKSRLLSDRFSAERPKGSFSTLEIQRTEQGDSAMYLCASSPGSRSGNEKLFFGSGTQLSVL.

The chain employs TRBV4-1 and TRBJ2-1, with 9 bases matching TRBD2. The germline V gene encodes CDR1 MGHRA and CDR2 YSYEKL. V trimming: 4 bases; J trimming: 10 bases; junction bases outside the gene matches: 11. The CDR3 sequence is 15 residues long. In DNA, the CDR3 is TGCGCCAGCAGCCCGGGAGTAGCGGGAGTATGGGAGCAGTTCTTC. It specifies CASSPGVAGVWEQFF.

The CDR3 spells CASGSSGRGRKDTGELFF. Written as DNA, the CDR3 is TGTGCCAGCGGTTCTAGCGGGAGGGGTAGAAAGGACACCGGGGAGCTGTTTTTT. The rearrangement joins TRBV12-3 or TRBV12-4 to TRBJ2-2; 12 bases agree with TRBD2. This CDR3 is built from 18 residues. The V segment lost 8 bases and the J segment 3 bases; nucleotides outside the gene matches: 13.

This clonotype turned up a few times. The genes are TRBV7-2 and TRBJ2-3; the D gene is possibly TRBD2 (6 bases). The V gene lost 1 base and the J gene lost 0 bases, with 8 bases spanning the gap. This CDR3 contains 15 residues. In germline, CDR1 is SGHTA, CDR2 FQGNSA. DNA for the CDR3: TGTGCCAGCAGCTTAGGGGGGGTGAGCACAGATACGCAGTATTTT. Amino acids: CASSLGGVSTDTQYF.

In this sample, this clonotype turned up a few times. The rearrangement uses TRBV24-1 and TRBJ2-2; a weak D match, TRBD2 (6 bases). The ends were cut back, 4 bases at V and 1 base at J, with 18 bases in the middle. Looked up from germline, CDR1 is KGHDR and CDR2 is SFDVKD. The CDR3 length is 18 residues. The CDR3 bases are TGTGCCACCAGTGAACGGGGACTGGCGAAAGTGAACACCGGGGAGCTGTTTTTT. Its translation is CATSERGLAKVNTGELFF.

The V call is TRBV7-2, the J call TRBJ1-1, with 8 bases that match TRBD1. The V gene end was trimmed by 5 bases and the J gene end by 8 bases; junction bases not matched to a gene: 4. The germline gives CDR1 SGHTA, CDR2 FQGNSA. The CDR3 has 12 amino acids. CDR3 bases: TGTGCCAGCAGCCAGGACAGGGTCGAAGCTTTCTTT. It specifies CASSQDRVEAFF.

The chain employs TRBV4-3 and TRBJ2-1, with D maybe TRBD2 (6 bases). CDR3 length: 17 residues. V gave up 1 base and J gave up 1 base, with 14 bases separating them. CDR1 and CDR2 from the germline V gene are LGHNA and YSLEER. CDR3 DNA sequence: TGCGCCAGCAGCCAAGGGGAGGTCCGCCTGTCCTACAATGAGCAGTTCTTC. It specifies CASSQGEVRLSYNEQFF.

The chain has TRBV7-2 and TRBJ2-7, with D perhaps given as TRBD1 or TRBD2 (5 bases each). The CDR3 length is 16 residues. Germline lookup yields CDR1 SGHTA and CDR2 FQGNSA. Trimming left V 2 bases short and J 0 bases short, with 14 bases between. The CDR3 loop is CASSLLSGASSYEQYF. In DNA, the CDR3 is TGTGCCAGCAGCTTACTTTCCGGGGCGAGCTCCTACGAGCAGTACTTC. The full variable domain, rest sourced from reference TRBV7-2 and TRBJ2-7, is GAGVSQSPSNKVTEKGKDVELRCDPISGHTALYWYRQSLGQGLEFLIYFQGNSAPDKSGLPSDRFSAERTGGSVSTLTIQRTQQEDSAVYLCASSLLSGASSYEQYFGPGTRLTVT.

A note on this clonotype: An end of the junction differs from the germline gene, which may be a read error. CDR3 sequence (DNA): TGTGCCCGCAGCTTAGGAGCTTCACCCTACGAGCAGTACTTC. This encodes CARSLGASPYEQYF. The V call is TRBV7-9, the J call TRBJ2-7; D remains unclear. Per germline, CDR1 SEHNR and CDR2 FQNEAQ (reference sequence). This CDR3 comprises 14 residues.

This clonotype was observed a handful of times. The rearrangement uses TRBV10-3 and TRBJ1-5; D ambiguous. The germline gives CDR1 ENHRY, CDR2 SYGVKD. CDR3 length equals 15 residues. V lost 0 bases and J lost 4, with 10 bases in between. CDR3 residues: CAISESDNRNQPQHF. The CDR3 DNA is TGTGCCATCAGTGAGTCTGACAACCGGAATCAGCCCCAGCATTTT.